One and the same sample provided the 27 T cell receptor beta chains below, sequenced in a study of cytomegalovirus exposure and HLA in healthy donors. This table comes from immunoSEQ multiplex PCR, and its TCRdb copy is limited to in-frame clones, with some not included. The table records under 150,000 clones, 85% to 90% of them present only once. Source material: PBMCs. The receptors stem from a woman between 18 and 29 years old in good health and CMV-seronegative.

CDR3 sequence reads: CASSFHDWDNEQFF. Written as DNA, the CDR3 is TGTGCCAGCAGTTTCCACGACTGGGACAATGAGCAGTTCTTC. The chain employs TRBV27 and TRBJ2-1; D remains unclear. Trimming took off 3 bases at V and 5 bases at J, with 11 bases between the two ends. The V gene's germline CDR1 is MNHEY and CDR2 SMNVEV (reference sequence). CDR3 length equals 14 residues.

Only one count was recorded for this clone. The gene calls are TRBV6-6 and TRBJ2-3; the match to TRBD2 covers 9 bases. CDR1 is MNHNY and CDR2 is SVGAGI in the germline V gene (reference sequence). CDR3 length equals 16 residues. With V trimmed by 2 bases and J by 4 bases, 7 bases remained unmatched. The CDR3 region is CASSYGSSGISDTQYF. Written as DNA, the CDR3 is TGTGCCAGCAGTTACGGTTCTAGCGGGATTTCAGATACGCAGTATTTT.

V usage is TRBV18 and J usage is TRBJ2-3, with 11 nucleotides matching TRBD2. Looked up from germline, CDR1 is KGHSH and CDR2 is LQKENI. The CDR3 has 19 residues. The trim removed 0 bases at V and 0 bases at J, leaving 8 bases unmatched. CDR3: CASSPPLAGDHSSTDTQYF. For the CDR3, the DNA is TGTGCCAGCTCACCACCACTAGCGGGGGACCATTCAAGCACAGATACGCAGTATTTT.

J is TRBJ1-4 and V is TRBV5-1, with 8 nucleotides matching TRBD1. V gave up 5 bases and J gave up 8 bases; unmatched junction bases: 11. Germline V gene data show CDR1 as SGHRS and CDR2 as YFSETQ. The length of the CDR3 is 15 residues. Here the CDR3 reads CASRGSQGQGEKLFF. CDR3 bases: TGCGCCAGCAGGGGAAGCCAAGGACAGGGAGAAAAACTGTTTTTT. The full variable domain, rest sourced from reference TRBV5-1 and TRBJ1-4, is KAGVTQTPRYLIKTRGQQVTLSCSPISGHRSVSWYQQTPGQGLQFLFEYFSETQRNKGNFPGRFSGRQFSNSRSEMNVSTLELGDSALYLCASRGSQGQGEKLFFGSGTQLSVL.

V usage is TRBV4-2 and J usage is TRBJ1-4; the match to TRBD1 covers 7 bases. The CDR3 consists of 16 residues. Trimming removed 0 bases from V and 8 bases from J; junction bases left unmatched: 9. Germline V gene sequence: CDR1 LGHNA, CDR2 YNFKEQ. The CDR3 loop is CASSQDQQGLNEKLFF. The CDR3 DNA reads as TGTGCCAGCAGCCAAGATCAACAGGGGTTAAACGAAAAACTGTTTTTT.

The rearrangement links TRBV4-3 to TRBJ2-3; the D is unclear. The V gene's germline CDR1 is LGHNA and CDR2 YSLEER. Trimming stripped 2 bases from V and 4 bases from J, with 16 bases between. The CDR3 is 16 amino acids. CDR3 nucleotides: TGCGCCAGCAGCCAACAAAGTCCTTCGGCGGCAGATACGCAGTATTTT. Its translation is CASSQQSPSAADTQYF.

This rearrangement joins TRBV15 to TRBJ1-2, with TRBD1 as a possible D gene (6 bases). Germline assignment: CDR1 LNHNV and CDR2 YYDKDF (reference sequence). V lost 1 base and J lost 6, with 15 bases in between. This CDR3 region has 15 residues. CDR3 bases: TGTGCCACCAGCAGAGGTCACGGGACATTAGATGGCTACACCTTC. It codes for CATSRGHGTLDGYTF.

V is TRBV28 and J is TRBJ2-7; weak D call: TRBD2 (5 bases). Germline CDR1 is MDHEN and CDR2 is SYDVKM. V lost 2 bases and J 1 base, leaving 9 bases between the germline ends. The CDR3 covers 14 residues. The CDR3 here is CASSLLARSYEQYF. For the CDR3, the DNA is TGTGCCAGCAGTTTACTAGCCAGGTCCTACGAGCAGTACTTC.

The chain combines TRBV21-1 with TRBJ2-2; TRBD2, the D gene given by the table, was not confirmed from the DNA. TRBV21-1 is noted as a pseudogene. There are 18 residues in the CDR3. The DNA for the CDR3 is TGTGCCAGCAGCAAAGCCCGAGGGGAGCGGGAGAACACCGGGGAGCTGTTTTTT. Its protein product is CASSKARGERENTGELFF.

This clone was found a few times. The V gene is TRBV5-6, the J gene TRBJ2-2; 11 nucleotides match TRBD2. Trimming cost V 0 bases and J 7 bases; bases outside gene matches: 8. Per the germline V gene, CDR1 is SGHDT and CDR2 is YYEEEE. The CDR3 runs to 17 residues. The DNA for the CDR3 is TGTGCCAGCAGCTTGGTAGCGGGAGGGCCGTCGGGCGGGGAGCTGTTTTTT. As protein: CASSLVAGGPSGGELFF.

CDR3 residues: CASSSEGLRRATQYF. CDR3 DNA sequence: TGTGCCAGCAGCTCCGAAGGACTAAGACGGGCGACCCAGTACTTC. J is TRBJ2-5 and V is TRBV7-9; D is possibly TRBD2 (6 bases). CDR1 is SEHNR and CDR2 is FQNEAQ in the germline V gene (reference sequence). With 4 bases removed from V and 7 bases from J, the gap between germline ends came to 19 bases. The CDR3 extends over 15 amino acids.

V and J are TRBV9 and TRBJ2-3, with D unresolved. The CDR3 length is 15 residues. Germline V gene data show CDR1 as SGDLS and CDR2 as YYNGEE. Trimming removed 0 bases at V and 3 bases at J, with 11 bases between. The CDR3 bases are TGTGCCAGCAGCGTAGGCGGTTATAGTACAGATACGCAGTATTTT. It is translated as CASSVGGYSTDTQYF.

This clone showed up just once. Written as DNA, the CDR3 is TGCAGCCCCAACAGCCAGGGACACGGAAACACCATATATTTT. It is translated as CSPNSQGHGNTIYF. J is TRBJ1-3 and V is TRBV29-1, with D possibly being TRBD1 (6 bases). Germline V gives CDR1 SQVTM, CDR2 ANQGSEA. The CDR3 has 14 amino acids. The ends were cut back, 8 bases at V and 4 bases at J, with 18 bases in the middle.

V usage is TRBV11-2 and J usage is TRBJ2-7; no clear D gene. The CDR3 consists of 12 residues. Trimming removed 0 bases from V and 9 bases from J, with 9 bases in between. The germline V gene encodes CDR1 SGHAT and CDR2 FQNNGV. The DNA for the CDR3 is TGTGCCAGCAGCTTAGATATCGGGTGGCAGTACTTC. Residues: CASSLDIGWQYF.

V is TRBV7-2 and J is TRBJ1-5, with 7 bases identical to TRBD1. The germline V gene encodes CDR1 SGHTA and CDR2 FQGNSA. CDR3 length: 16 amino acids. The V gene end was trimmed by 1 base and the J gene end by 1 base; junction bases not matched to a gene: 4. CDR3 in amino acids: CASSLETGRSNQPQHF. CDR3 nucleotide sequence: TGTGCCAGCAGCTTAGAGACAGGGCGAAGCAATCAGCCCCAGCATTTT.

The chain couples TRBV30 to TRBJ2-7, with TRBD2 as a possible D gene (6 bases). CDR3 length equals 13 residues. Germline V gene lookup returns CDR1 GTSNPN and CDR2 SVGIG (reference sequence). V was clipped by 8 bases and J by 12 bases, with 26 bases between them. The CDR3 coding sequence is TGTGCCGTGGTTACGAGCTCCGGGAGCCCGGCGTACTTC. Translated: CAVVTSSGSPAYF. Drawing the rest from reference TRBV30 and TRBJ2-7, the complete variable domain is SQTIHQWPATLVQPVGSPLSLECTVEGTSNPNLYWYRQAAGRGLQLLFYSVGIGQISSEVPQNLSASRPQDRQFILSSKKLLLSDSGFYLCAVVTSSGSPAYFGPGTRLTVT.

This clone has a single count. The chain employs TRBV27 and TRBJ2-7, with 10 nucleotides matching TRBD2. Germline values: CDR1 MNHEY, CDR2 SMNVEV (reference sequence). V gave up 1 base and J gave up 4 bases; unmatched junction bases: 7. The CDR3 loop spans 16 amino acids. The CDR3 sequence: CASSLWVGTSVYEQYF. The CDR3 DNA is TGTGCCAGCAGTTTATGGGTTGGGACTAGCGTGTACGAGCAGTACTTC.

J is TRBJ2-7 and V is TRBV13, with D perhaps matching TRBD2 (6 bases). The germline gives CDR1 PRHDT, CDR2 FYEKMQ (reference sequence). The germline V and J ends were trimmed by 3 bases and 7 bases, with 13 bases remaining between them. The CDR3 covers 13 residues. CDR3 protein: CASSFVGGGEQYF. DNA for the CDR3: TGTGCCAGCAGCTTTGTGGGTGGGGGGGAGCAGTACTTC.

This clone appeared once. This CDR3 reads CASSYQPGTGYGYTF. The CDR3 coding sequence is TGTGCCAGCAGTTACCAGCCCGGGACAGGATATGGCTACACCTTC. This rearrangement joins TRBV6-5 to TRBJ1-2, with 8 nucleotides matching TRBD1. Germline CDR1 and CDR2: MNHEY and SVGAGI. CDR3 length equals 15 residues. V lost 2 bases, J lost 5 bases, and 7 bases stayed unmatched.

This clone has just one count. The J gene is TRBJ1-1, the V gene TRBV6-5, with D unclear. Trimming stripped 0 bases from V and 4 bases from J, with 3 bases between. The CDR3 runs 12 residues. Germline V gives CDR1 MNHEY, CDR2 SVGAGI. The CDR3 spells CASSYSSTEAFF. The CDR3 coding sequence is TGTGCCAGCAGTTACTCCTCCACTGAAGCTTTCTTT.

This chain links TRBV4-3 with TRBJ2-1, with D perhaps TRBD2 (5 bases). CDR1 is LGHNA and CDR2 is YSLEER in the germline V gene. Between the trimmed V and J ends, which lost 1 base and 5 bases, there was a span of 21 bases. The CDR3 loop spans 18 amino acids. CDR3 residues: CASSQGPHGAEAHNEQFF. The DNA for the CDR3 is TGCGCCAGCAGCCAAGGTCCTCACGGAGCGGAAGCCCACAATGAGCAGTTCTTC.

The CDR3 spells CASSIAVPAARAFF. In nucleotides, the CDR3 is TGTGCCAGCAGCATCGCAGTACCAGCGGCTAGAGCTTTCTTT. V usage is TRBV7-7 and J usage is TRBJ1-1, with D hard to call. The CDR3 consists of 14 residues. V was clipped by 5 bases and J by 10 bases, with 20 bases between them. Germline V gene sequence: CDR1 SSHAT, CDR2 FNYEAQ (reference sequence).

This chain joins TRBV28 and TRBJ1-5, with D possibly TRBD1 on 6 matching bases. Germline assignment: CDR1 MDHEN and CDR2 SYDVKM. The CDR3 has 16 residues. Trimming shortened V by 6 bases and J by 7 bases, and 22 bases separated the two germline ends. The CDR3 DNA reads TGTGCCAGCAGCCCGATCTACCAGGGGTTCGGGCAGCCCCAGCATTTT. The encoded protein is CASSPIYQGFGQPQHF.

In DNA form, the CDR3 reads TGTGCCAGCAGTCCGGGGGACTACAATGAGCAGTTCTTC. Its translation is CASSPGDYNEQFF. This rearrangement joins TRBV13 to TRBJ2-1, with D perhaps matching TRBD2 (6 bases). The CDR3 covers 13 residues. Germline lookup yields CDR1 PRHDT and CDR2 FYEKMQ (reference sequence). V lost 6 bases and J lost 3, with 9 bases in between.

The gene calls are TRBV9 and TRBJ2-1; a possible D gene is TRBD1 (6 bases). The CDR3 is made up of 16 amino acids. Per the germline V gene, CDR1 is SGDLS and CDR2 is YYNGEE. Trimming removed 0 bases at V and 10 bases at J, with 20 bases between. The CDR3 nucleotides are TGTGCCAGCAGCGTAGGGGGGCAGGGGAACGCTAACGAGCAGTTCTTC. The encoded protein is CASSVGGQGNANEQFF.

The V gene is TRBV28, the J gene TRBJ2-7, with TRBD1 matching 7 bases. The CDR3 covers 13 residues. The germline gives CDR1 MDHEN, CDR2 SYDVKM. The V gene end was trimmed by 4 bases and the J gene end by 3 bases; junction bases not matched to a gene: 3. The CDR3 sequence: CASSWTGDYEQYF. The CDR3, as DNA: TGTGCCAGCAGTTGGACAGGAGACTACGAGCAGTACTTC.

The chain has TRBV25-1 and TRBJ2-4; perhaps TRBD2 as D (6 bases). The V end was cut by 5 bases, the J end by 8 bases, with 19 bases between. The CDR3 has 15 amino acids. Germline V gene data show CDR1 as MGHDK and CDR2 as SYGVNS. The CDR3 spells CASSQDEGRIDIQYF. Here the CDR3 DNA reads TGTGCCAGCAGTCAGGATGAGGGGAGGATAGACATTCAGTACTTC.